The 12 T cell receptor beta chains reported below all come from one sample, sequenced in a study of CD8 T cells in Susac syndrome. Reverse transcription of roughly 0.5 to 1 ug RNA was carried out with random hexamers. TCRdb processed the immunoSEQ multiplex PCR reads anew with MiXCR; each CDR3 protein has one entry. This sample has more than 65,000 distinct CDR3 sequences, with 85% to 95% found just once. Sequences were obtained from CD8+ T cells from PBMCs. These receptors came from a human donor in good health.

V is TRBV5-6 and J is TRBJ2-7; D is tentatively TRBD1 or TRBD2 (6 bases each). Trimming took 4 bases from V and 3 from J, leaving 23 bases between them. This CDR3 has 17 amino acids. From germline, CDR1 is SGHDT and CDR2 YYEEEE. The DNA of the CDR3 is TGTGCCAGCAGCGGCGGGACACTAGGTGGACCGTACTACGAGCAGTACGTC. Its protein product is CASSGGTLGGPYYEQYV.

V gene TRBV30 combines with J gene TRBJ2-7; 7 bases map to TRBD1. CDR1 is GTSNPN and CDR2 is SVGIG in the germline V gene (reference sequence). V lost 4 bases, J lost 6 bases, and 9 bases stayed unmatched. This CDR3 comprises 13 residues. Written as DNA, the CDR3 is TGTGCCTGGACCGACAGGGTTCATGGCGAGCAGTACTTC. Translated, it gives CAWTDRVHGEQYF. The full variable domain, in which reference TRBV30 and TRBJ2-7 provide the parts outside the CDR3, is SQTIHQWPATLVQPVGSPLSLECTVEGTSNPNLYWYRQAAGRGLQLLFYSVGIGQISSEVPQNLSASRPQDRQFILSSKKLLLSDSGFYLCAWTDRVHGEQYFGPGTRLTVT.

The chain combines TRBV4-1 with TRBJ2-7, with TRBD2 matching 13 bases. Germline loops: CDR1 MGHRA, CDR2 YSYEKL. V gave up 1 base and J gave up 1 base; unmatched junction bases: 7. The CDR3 totals 18 residues. The CDR3, as DNA: TGCGCCAGCAGCCAAGTAGCAACTAGCGGGGGGGCATCCTACGAGCAGTACTTC. Protein product: CASSQVATSGGASYEQYF.

A single count supports this clonotype. The chain couples TRBV7-9 to TRBJ2-5; TRBD1 matches 7 bases. The germline V gene encodes CDR1 SEHNR and CDR2 FQNEAQ (reference sequence). Unmatched junction bases numbered 9, after V lost 5 bases and J lost 3 bases. The CDR3 totals 15 residues. CDR3 loop: CASSVGQTVEETQYF. The CDR3 DNA follows: TGTGCCAGCAGCGTGGGACAGACCGTGGAAGAGACCCAGTACTTC.

CDR3 region: CASSLSLGAREQFF. The CDR3 DNA sequence: TGTGCCAGCAGCTTGTCTCTGGGGGCGCGTGAGCAGTTCTTC. The chain is built from TRBV5-6 and TRBJ2-1; possibly TRBD1 for D (6 bases). This CDR3 spans 14 amino acids. Germline V CDR1 and CDR2: SGHDT, YYEEEE. V was pared by 1 base and J by 9 bases, with 14 bases between.

This clonotype was seen just once. The genes are TRBV29-1 and TRBJ2-2; 9 bases align to TRBD1. CDR3 length equals 16 residues. Per the germline V gene, CDR1 is SQVTM and CDR2 is ANQGSEA. Trimming took 1 base from V and 3 from J; bases not matched to a gene: 6. CDR3 in DNA: TGCAGCGTTGAAGGCGGGACAGGGTCTCACACCGGGGAGCTGTTTTTT. Amino acids: CSVEGGTGSHTGELFF.

V gene TRBV7-9 combines with J gene TRBJ2-1; possible D gene TRBD2, 5 bases. The CDR3 is 14 residues long. The V and J ends lost 4 bases and 2 bases respectively, with 9 bases between them. Per the germline V gene, CDR1 is SEHNR and CDR2 is FQNEAQ (reference sequence). Here the CDR3 reads CASSSRDAYNEQFF. The CDR3, as DNA: TGTGCCAGCAGCTCCCGGGATGCCTACAATGAGCAGTTCTTC.

The CDR3 DNA is TGTGCCAGCAGCAGACACGCTGGAGATGGCTACACCTTC. Translated, it gives CASSRHAGDGYTF. The V and J genes are TRBV6-5 and TRBJ1-2; D ambiguous. The CDR3 runs to 13 residues. The V end lost 6 bases, the J end lost 6 bases, and 14 bases lay between the germline ends. Per germline, CDR1 MNHEY and CDR2 SVGAGI.

The chain uses TRBV4-2 and TRBJ1-5; D is unresolved. The germline gives CDR1 LGHNA, CDR2 YNFKEQ. This CDR3 spans 13 amino acids. Between the trimmed V and J ends, which lost 5 bases and 8 bases, there was a span of 13 bases. Written as DNA, the CDR3 is TGTGCCAGCAGCTCCCTAGACGGGGAGCCCCAGCATTTT. It codes for CASSSLDGEPQHF.

This chain uses TRBV5-4 with TRBJ2-1; the D gene is possibly TRBD1 (5 bases). The CDR3 has 16 amino acids. Germline V lookup: CDR1 SGHNT, CDR2 YYREEE (reference sequence). Trimming removed 3 bases from V and 0 bases from J, with 13 bases in between. CDR3 bases: TGTGCCAGCAGCTGGAAGACAGTAGGCTCCTACAATGAGCAGTTCTTC. Residues: CASSWKTVGSYNEQFF.

The V call is TRBV2, the J call TRBJ2-5, with D possibly being TRBD2 (6 bases). The CDR3 consists of 17 residues. The germline CDR1 and CDR2 sequences are SNHLY and FYNNEI. The V end was cut by 10 bases, the J end by 2 bases, with 26 bases between. The CDR3 here is CATSEADSGGVQETQYF. The CDR3 bases are TGTGCCACCTCAGAAGCAGATAGCGGTGGGGTACAAGAGACCCAGTACTTC.

The CDR3 spells CASSLGGPRGTDTQYF. DNA for the CDR3: TGTGCCAGCAGCTTGGGCGGACCCAGGGGCACAGATACGCAGTATTTT. The chain links TRBV5-8 to TRBJ2-3; D might be TRBD1 (5 bases). CDR1 is SGHTS, CDR2 YDEGEE, per germline. V was shortened by 0 bases and J by 1 base, with 12 bases between the two germline ends. CDR3 length: 16 amino acids.